Sequencing of this TCR beta chain was carried out in a study of blood T cell repertoires in COVID-19. The CDR3 has 14 amino acids. From germline, CDR1 is LNHDA and CDR2 SQIVND (reference sequence). V lost 5 bases to trimming and J lost 9 bases; unmatched junction nucleotides: 9. This clone has more than one count but fewer than ten. Participants' own reports of clinical history determined their cohort assignment. Donors of Cohort 3 who recovered were those that had two negative PCRs, clearance, or symptom resolution. Some clones are missing from TCRdb's copy, which holds only in-frame ones; the method was immunoSEQ multiplex PCR. The table includes hundreds of thousands of clones, around 90% detected once.

V gene TRBV19 combines with J gene TRBJ2-1, with 8 positions matching TRBD2. The sequence came from a woman aged 45-65 years who had recovered from COVID-19. Sequencing was done on a sample of PBMCs or T cells enriched from blood (not recorded which). This CDR3 is CASSAGTRGIEQFF. The CDR3 DNA follows: TGTGCCAGTAGTGCCGGGACTAGAGGTATTGAGCAGTTCTTC.